Following are 10 T cell receptor beta chains from one sample sequenced in a study of cytomegalovirus exposure and HLA in healthy donors. The PCR made use of 60 Vbeta and 13 Jbeta primers. The table came from immunoSEQ multiplex PCR; TCRdb's copy has only in-frame clones and leaves some out. This sample has more than 80,000 clones, with less than 80% found just once. Source material: PBMCs. These receptors were taken from a woman between 40 and 50 years old in good health and CMV-seropositive.

The V and J genes are TRBV28 and TRBJ1-2; TRBD1 aligns across 9 bases. V gave up 3 bases and J gave up 5 bases; unmatched junction bases: 4. The V gene's germline CDR1 is MDHEN and CDR2 SYDVKM. CDR3 length equals 14 residues. CDR3 region: CASSLPGQGYGYTF. For the CDR3, the DNA is TGTGCCAGCAGTTTGCCGGGACAGGGATATGGCTACACCTTC.

V usage is TRBV7-9 and J usage is TRBJ2-1; 12 bases are shared with TRBD2. The CDR3 loop spans 13 amino acids. The V segment lost 6 bases and the J segment 6 bases; nucleotides outside the gene matches: 0. The germline V gene encodes CDR1 SEHNR and CDR2 FQNEAQ (reference sequence). The CDR3 DNA sequence: TGTGCCAGCAGGGGACTAGCGGGCAATGAGCAGTTCTTC. Amino acid sequence: CASRGLAGNEQFF.

The V gene is TRBV27, the J gene TRBJ2-7; possible D gene TRBD2, 6 bases. This CDR3 region has 13 residues. The germline V gene encodes CDR1 MNHEY and CDR2 SMNVEV (reference sequence). The V end lost 0 bases, the J end lost 4 bases, and 7 bases lay between the germline ends. The CDR3 nucleotides read TGTGCCAGCAGTTTATCGCGGGGATACGAGCAGTACTTC. This translates into CASSLSRGYEQYF.

This clone appeared a single time. The chain has TRBV19 and TRBJ2-5, with TRBD2 identical over 8 bases. The germline gives CDR1 LNHDA, CDR2 SQIVND (reference sequence). This CDR3 region has 15 residues. V dropped 3 bases and J dropped 4; count of bases not matched to a gene: 7. The CDR3 is CASSIREGGGETQYF. CDR3 sequence (DNA): TGTGCCAGTAGTATCCGGGAGGGGGGAGGAGAGACCCAGTACTTC.

The rearrangement joins TRBV2 to TRBJ2-4; perhaps TRBD2 as D (5 bases). The germline gives CDR1 SNHLY, CDR2 FYNNEI. The CDR3 runs 11 residues. CDR3 bases: TGTGGCGGGCAGGCCAAAAACATTCAGTACTTC. This encodes CGGQAKNIQYF.

V is TRBV12-5 and J is TRBJ1-1; 8 nucleotides agree with TRBD1. V lost 3 bases, J lost 1 base, and 1 base stayed unmatched. Germline CDR1 reads LGHNT; CDR2 reads FRNRAP. This CDR3 comprises 14 residues. CDR3 coding DNA: TGTGCTAGTGGTTTACAGGGGGAGAACACTGAAGCTTTCTTT. Its protein product is CASGLQGENTEAFF. Using reference TRBV12-5 and TRBJ1-1 for the parts outside the CDR3, the full variable domain is DARVTQTPRHKVTEMGQEVTMRCQPILGHNTVFWYRQTMMQGLELLAYFRNRAPLDDSGMPKDRFSAEMPDATLATLKIQPSEPRDSAVYFCASGLQGENTEAFFGQGTRLTVV.

The rearrangement links TRBV29-1 to TRBJ2-6; 7 positions agree with TRBD1. The V gene's germline CDR1 is SQVTM and CDR2 ANQGSEA. J gave up 0 bases and V 4 bases, and 6 bases lay outside the gene matches. This CDR3 is 16 amino acids long. Here the CDR3 DNA reads TGCAGCGTTGTAGGGGGCCTGAGCTCTGGGGCCAACGTCCTGACTTTC. Amino acids: CSVVGGLSSGANVLTF.

This clone was counted a single time. The chain recombines TRBV27 with TRBJ2-7, with D possibly TRBD1 on 5 matching bases. The V and J ends lost 6 bases and 0 bases respectively, with 12 bases between them. Germline V gives CDR1 MNHEY, CDR2 SMNVEV (reference sequence). This CDR3 spans 14 amino acids. The CDR3 sequence is CASSLGASSYEQYF. DNA for the CDR3: TGTGCCAGCAGCCTAGGGGCTTCCTCCTACGAGCAGTACTTC.

The chain employs TRBV7-9 and TRBJ2-7, with TRBD1 matching over 11 bases. The junction had 14 bases not matched to a gene; V was cut back by 6 bases and J by 7 bases. CDR1 and CDR2 (germline): SEHNR, FQNEAQ (reference sequence). The CDR3 is 16 amino acids. The CDR3 DNA reads TGTGCCAGCAGTTCTATGCCTGGACAGGGGGCGGGGGAGCAGTACTTC. This gives the protein CASSSMPGQGAGEQYF.

This clone was seen only a few times. The rearrangement links TRBV11-2 to TRBJ2-1, with 11 bases that match TRBD2. The ends lost 5 bases at V and 6 bases at J; junction bases unmatched: 6. This CDR3 has 15 residues. Germline V gene sequence: CDR1 SGHAT, CDR2 FQNNGV. The CDR3 DNA is TGTGCCAGCAGCGTCGGGACTAGCGGAGCCAATGAGCAGTTCTTC. This codes for CASSVGTSGANEQFF.